The 23 T cell receptor beta chains below were found in one sample sequenced in a study of blood T cell repertoires in COVID-19. Here immunoSEQ multiplex PCR was the method, and the copy in TCRdb shows in-frame clones only, minus some. The profile shows about 82,000 clones, over 70% of them singletons. The sequencing input was peripheral blood. All receptors come from a woman in her sixties or seventies with acute or convalescent COVID-19.

The CDR3 DNA follows: TGTGCCAGCGCGGGCACTGAAGCTTTCTTT. Protein product: CASAGTEAFF. The chain links TRBV3-1 (or the pseudogene TRBV3-2) to TRBJ1-1; D is unresolved. V was trimmed by 8 bases and J by 4 bases, leaving 5 bases between them. The CDR3 has 10 amino acids. Per the germline V gene, CDR1 is LGHDT and CDR2 is YNNKEL (reference sequence).

This chain links TRBV6-6 with TRBJ1-1; D is undetermined. This CDR3 contains 14 residues. Deletions cut 2 bases from V and 0 bases from J, with 7 bases between. CDR1 and CDR2 (germline): MNHNY, SVGAGI (reference sequence). CDR3 bases: TGTGCCAGCAGTTACCCGGGGATGAACACTGAAGCTTTCTTT. This gives the protein CASSYPGMNTEAFF.

V is TRBV19 and J is TRBJ1-5; D is perhaps TRBD1 (5 bases). Germline assignment: CDR1 LNHDA and CDR2 SQIVND (reference sequence). The CDR3 loop spans 17 amino acids. V lost 7 bases and J lost 0, with 19 bases in between. The CDR3 region is CASTLGWRDYSNQPQHF. CDR3 nucleotide sequence: TGTGCCAGTACCCTCGGGTGGAGGGACTATAGCAATCAGCCCCAGCATTTT. Based on the CDR3 plus reference TRBV19 and TRBJ1-5, the full variable domain is DGGITQSPKYLFRKEGQNVTLSCEQNLNHDAMYWYRQDPGQGLRLIYYSQIVNDFQKGDIAEGYSVSREKKESFPLTVTSAQKNPTAFYLCASTLGWRDYSNQPQHFGDGTRLSIL.

The J gene is TRBJ1-3, the V gene TRBV7-9; D possibly corresponds to TRBD1 (5 bases). CDR1 and CDR2 from the germline V gene are SEHNR and FQNEAQ (reference sequence). The CDR3 runs to 15 residues. V was shortened by 7 bases and J by 0 bases, with 13 bases between the two germline ends. This CDR3 reads CASTYRGSSGNTIYF. The CDR3 DNA reads TGTGCCAGCACCTACCGGGGGAGCTCTGGAAACACCATATATTTT.

This chain connects TRBV30 to TRBJ2-1; the D is unclear. This CDR3 has 12 residues. Germline loops: CDR1 GTSNPN, CDR2 SVGIG (reference sequence). V lost 8 bases and J lost 0, with 8 bases in between. CDR3 coding DNA: TGTGCCGTGCGGAGCTCCTACAATGAGCAGTTCTTC. It yields the protein CAVRSSYNEQFF.

This rearrangement joins TRBV9 to TRBJ1-6; D may be TRBD1 (5 bases). CDR1 and CDR2 (germline): SGDLS, YYNGEE. The germline V and J ends were trimmed by 0 bases and 4 bases, with 14 bases remaining between them. The CDR3 is 17 amino acids. CDR3 nucleotides: TGTGCCAGCAGCGTAGGAGGTTTAGGGGCGTATAATTCACCCCTCCACTTT. Its protein product is CASSVGGLGAYNSPLHF.

This CDR3 is CASSRDREIPRYTF. CDR3 bases: TGTGCCAGCAGCCGGGACAGGGAAATTCCTCGCTACACCTTC. The chain uses TRBV2 and TRBJ1-2; TRBD1 aligns across 9 bases. Looked up from germline, CDR1 is SNHLY and CDR2 is FYNNEI. V lost 6 bases and J lost 9; bases outside the gene matches: 11. There are 14 residues in the CDR3.

The chain has TRBV3-1 (or the pseudogene TRBV3-2) and TRBJ2-1, with D unresolved. The length of the CDR3 is 14 residues. V was pared by 4 bases and J by 8 bases, with 15 bases between. Germline loops: CDR1 LGHDT, CDR2 YNNKEL (reference sequence). The CDR3: CASSLSVQIDEQFF. CDR3 DNA: TGTGCCAGCAGCCTTTCAGTACAGATCGATGAGCAGTTCTTC.

This clone has just a few counts. The chain employs TRBV11-2 and TRBJ2-7, with D maybe TRBD2 (6 bases). The V end was cut by 3 bases, the J end by 1 base, with 22 bases between. The CDR3 contains 18 residues. Germline loops: CDR1 SGHAT, CDR2 FQNNGV. CDR3 region: CASSFHYKRRDGSYEQYF. The CDR3 DNA follows: TGTGCCAGCAGCTTCCACTACAAAAGGCGGGACGGTTCCTACGAGCAGTACTTC.

This chain links TRBV2 with TRBJ2-7; D is unclear. Between the trimmed V and J ends, which lost 6 bases and 2 bases, there was a span of 11 bases. CDR3 length: 13 amino acids. CDR1 and CDR2 (germline): SNHLY, FYNNEI. The CDR3 region has the DNA TGTGCCAGCAGATATGGAGTGACCTACGAGCAGTACTTC. It specifies CASRYGVTYEQYF.

The chain has TRBV5-1 and TRBJ2-1, with 9 bases lining up with TRBD1. The J segment lost 7 bases and the V segment lost 0 bases, leaving 2 bases of the junction unmatched. Germline assignment: CDR1 SGHRS and CDR2 YFSETQ. The CDR3 sequence is 14 residues long. CDR3 sequence (DNA): TGCGCCAGCAGCTTGGACGGGACAGGGAATGAGCAGTTCTTC. Protein sequence: CASSLDGTGNEQFF.

This chain joins TRBV10-2 and TRBJ1-3; 8 bases fit TRBD1. CDR3 size: 14 residues. Germline loops: CDR1 WSHSY, CDR2 SAAADI. V lost 8 bases, J lost 2 bases, and 5 bases stayed unmatched. In DNA form, the CDR3 reads TGCGCCAGCCTCAGGGGGCTCGCTGGAAACACCATATATTTT. Amino acid sequence: CASLRGLAGNTIYF.

The chain employs TRBV12-3 or TRBV12-4 and TRBJ2-4; D unresolved. The CDR3 is made up of 12 amino acids. Trimming left V 6 bases short and J 0 bases short, with 3 bases between. The CDR3 nucleotides read TGTGCCAGCAGCGTAGCCAAAAACATTCAGTACTTC. Protein product: CASSVAKNIQYF.

This clone has only a few counts. This chain joins TRBV4-3 and TRBJ1-4; TRBD1 might be the D (6 bases). With 5 bases removed from V and 8 bases from J, the gap between germline ends came to 18 bases. The germline gives CDR1 LGHNA, CDR2 YSLEER. CDR3 length: 15 residues. The CDR3 protein is CASSLRSTGNEKLFF. The CDR3 nucleotides read TGCGCCAGCAGCTTAAGGTCGACAGGTAACGAAAAACTGTTTTTT.

J is TRBJ2-7 and V is TRBV6-5; 9 bases align to TRBD1. The germline V gene has CDR1 MNHEY and CDR2 SVGAGI. The ends lost 2 bases at V and 5 bases at J; junction bases unmatched: 7. CDR3 length equals 15 residues. The CDR3 DNA follows: TGTGCCAGCAGTTACCCCGGGACAGGGCATAACGAGCAGTACTTC. It specifies CASSYPGTGHNEQYF.

The CDR3 is CASSIGRGHFYEQYF. In DNA, the CDR3 is TGTGCCAGCAGCATAGGAAGGGGTCACTTCTACGAGCAGTACTTC. The chain combines TRBV5-4 with TRBJ2-7, with D possibly TRBD1 on 5 matching bases. CDR1 is SGHNT and CDR2 is YYREEE in the germline V gene (reference sequence). The CDR3 totals 15 residues. Trimming stripped 4 bases from V and 3 bases from J, with 17 bases between.

This clone appeared a few times. The V call is TRBV18, the J call TRBJ2-3; D is perhaps TRBD2 (6 bases). V was cut by 0 bases and J by 1 base, with 8 bases left in between. The CDR3 loop spans 15 amino acids. Germline CDR1 is KGHSH and CDR2 is LQKENI. This CDR3 reads CASSPPGLGTDTQYF. The CDR3 region has the DNA TGTGCCAGCTCACCACCGGGACTCGGCACAGATACGCAGTATTTT. Supplemented by reference TRBV18 and TRBJ2-3, the full variable domain reads NAGVMQNPRHLVRRRGQEARLRCSPMKGHSHVYWYRQLPEEGLKFMVYLQKENIIDESGMPKERFSAEFPKEGPSILRIQQVVRGDSAAYFCASSPPGLGTDTQYFGPGTRLTVL.

The CDR3 sequence: CASKGDLTDTQYF. The CDR3 DNA follows: TGTGCCAGCAAGGGGGACCTCACAGATACGCAGTATTTT. J is TRBJ2-3 and V is TRBV6-5; tentative D call: TRBD1 (6 bases). The germline gives CDR1 MNHEY, CDR2 SVGAGI. This CDR3 is 13 amino acids long. Trimming shortened V by 7 bases and J by 2 bases, and 10 bases separated the two germline ends.

This chain connects TRBV3-1 (or the pseudogene TRBV3-2) to TRBJ1-1, with a weak D call TRBD1 (6 bases). Per germline, CDR1 LGHDT and CDR2 YNNKEL (reference sequence). Trimming left V 5 bases short and J 10 bases short, with 14 bases between. The CDR3 has 12 amino acids. The CDR3, as DNA: TGTGCCAGCAGCGCGTACCAGGGGCGAGCTTTCTTT. Protein sequence: CASSAYQGRAFF.

This clone has just one count. The gene calls are TRBV4-3 and TRBJ1-2; D is unresolved. This CDR3 spans 15 amino acids. Germline lookup yields CDR1 LGHNA and CDR2 YSLEER. Trimming took off 0 bases at V and 3 bases at J, with 11 bases between the two ends. The CDR3 spells CASSQEGGYDYGYTF. The CDR3 nucleotides are TGCGCCAGCAGCCAAGAAGGAGGGTATGACTATGGCTACACCTTC.

The chain joins TRBV7-6 to TRBJ2-1; 10 bases agree with TRBD1. The CDR3 runs 16 residues. Trimming cost V 0 bases and J 5 bases; bases outside gene matches: 4. Germline CDR1 and CDR2: SGHVS and FNYEAQ. CDR3 loop: CASSLATGGLDNEQFF. CDR3 bases: TGTGCCAGCAGCTTAGCGACAGGGGGCTTGGACAATGAGCAGTTCTTC.

The gene calls are TRBV7-3 and TRBJ1-4; D remains ambiguous. Germline CDR1 reads SGHTA; CDR2 reads FQGTGA. V was cut by 6 bases and J by 2 bases, with 22 bases left in between. This CDR3 region has 18 residues. CDR3 coding DNA: TGTGCCAGCAGTCGTACCGGGATCCAAAGAGGGACTAATGAAAAACTGTTTTTT. Its protein product is CASSRTGIQRGTNEKLFF.

CDR3 amino acids: CSVERASGYNEQFF. For the CDR3, the DNA is TGCAGCGTTGAAAGGGCTAGCGGCTACAATGAGCAGTTCTTC. The rearrangement joins TRBV29-1 to TRBJ2-1, with 7 bases matching TRBD2. V was pared by 2 bases and J by 3 bases, with 4 bases of the junction left unmatched. Germline V gives CDR1 SQVTM, CDR2 ANQGSEA. The CDR3 covers 14 residues.